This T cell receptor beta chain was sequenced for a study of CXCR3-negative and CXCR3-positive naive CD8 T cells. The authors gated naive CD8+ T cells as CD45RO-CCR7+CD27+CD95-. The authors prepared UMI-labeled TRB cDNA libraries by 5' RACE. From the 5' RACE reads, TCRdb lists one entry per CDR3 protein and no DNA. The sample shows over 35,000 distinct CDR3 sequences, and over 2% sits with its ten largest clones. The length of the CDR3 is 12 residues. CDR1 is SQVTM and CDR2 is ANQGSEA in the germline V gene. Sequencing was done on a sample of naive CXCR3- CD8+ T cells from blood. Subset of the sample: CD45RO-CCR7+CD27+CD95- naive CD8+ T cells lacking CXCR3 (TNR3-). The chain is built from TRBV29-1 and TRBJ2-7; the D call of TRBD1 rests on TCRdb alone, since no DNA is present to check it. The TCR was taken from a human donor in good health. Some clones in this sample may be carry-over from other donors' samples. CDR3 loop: CSVQTGGYEQYF.